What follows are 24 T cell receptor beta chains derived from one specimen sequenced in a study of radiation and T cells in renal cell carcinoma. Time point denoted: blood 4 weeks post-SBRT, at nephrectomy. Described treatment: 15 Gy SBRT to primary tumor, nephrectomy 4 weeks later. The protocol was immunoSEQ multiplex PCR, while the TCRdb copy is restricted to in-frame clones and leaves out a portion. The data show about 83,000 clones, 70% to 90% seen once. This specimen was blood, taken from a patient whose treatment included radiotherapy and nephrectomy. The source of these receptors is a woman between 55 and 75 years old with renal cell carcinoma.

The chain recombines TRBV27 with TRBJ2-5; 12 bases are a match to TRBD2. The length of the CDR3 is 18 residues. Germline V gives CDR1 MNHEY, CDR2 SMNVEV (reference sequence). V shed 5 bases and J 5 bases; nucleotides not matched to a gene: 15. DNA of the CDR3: TGTGCCAGCAGTAGTACAGGGCCTAGCGGGGGGGCCTGGGAGACCCAGTACTTC. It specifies CASSSTGPSGGAWETQYF.

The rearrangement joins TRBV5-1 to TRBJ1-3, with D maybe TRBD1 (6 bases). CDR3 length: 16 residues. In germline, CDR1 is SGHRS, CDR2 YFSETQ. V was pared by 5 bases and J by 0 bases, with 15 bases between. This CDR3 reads CASRLSGDDSGNTIYF. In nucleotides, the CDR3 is TGCGCCAGCAGGCTCTCAGGGGATGACTCTGGAAACACCATATATTTT.

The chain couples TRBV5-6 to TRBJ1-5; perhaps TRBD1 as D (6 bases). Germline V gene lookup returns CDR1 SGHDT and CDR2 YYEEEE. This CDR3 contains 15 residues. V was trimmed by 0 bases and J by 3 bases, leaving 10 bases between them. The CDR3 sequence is CASSLGWTANQPQHF. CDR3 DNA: TGTGCCAGCAGCTTGGGTTGGACAGCCAATCAGCCCCAGCATTTT.

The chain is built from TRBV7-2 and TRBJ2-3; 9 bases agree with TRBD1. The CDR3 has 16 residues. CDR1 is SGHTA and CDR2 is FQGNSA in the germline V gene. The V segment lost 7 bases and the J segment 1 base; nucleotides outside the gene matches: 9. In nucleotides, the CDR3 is TGTGCCAGCACCGAAGGGACAGGGTATGGCACAGATACGCAGTATTTT. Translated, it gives CASTEGTGYGTDTQYF.

The CDR3 is CASRPHGRGGEAFF. For the CDR3, the DNA is TGTGCCAGCAGACCCCATGGGCGGGGTGGTGAAGCTTTCTTT. The chain carries TRBV6-5 and TRBJ1-1; D unclear. V lost 6 bases, J lost 7 bases, and 18 bases lay in between. This CDR3 comprises 14 residues. In germline, CDR1 is MNHEY, CDR2 SVGAGI.

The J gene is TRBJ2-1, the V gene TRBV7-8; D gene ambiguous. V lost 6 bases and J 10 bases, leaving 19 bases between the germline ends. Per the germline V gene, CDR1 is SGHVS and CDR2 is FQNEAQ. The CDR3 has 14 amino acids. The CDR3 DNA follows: TGTGCCAGCAGGTCTGGCAGACTCCCAATGGAGCAGTTCTTC. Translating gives CASRSGRLPMEQFF.

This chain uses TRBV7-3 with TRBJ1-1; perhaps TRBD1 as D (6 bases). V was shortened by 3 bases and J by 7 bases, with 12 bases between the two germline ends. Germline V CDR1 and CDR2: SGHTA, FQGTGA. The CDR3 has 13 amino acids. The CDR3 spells CASSFGGAGEAFF. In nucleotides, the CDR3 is TGTGCCAGCAGCTTCGGGGGCGCGGGTGAAGCTTTCTTT.

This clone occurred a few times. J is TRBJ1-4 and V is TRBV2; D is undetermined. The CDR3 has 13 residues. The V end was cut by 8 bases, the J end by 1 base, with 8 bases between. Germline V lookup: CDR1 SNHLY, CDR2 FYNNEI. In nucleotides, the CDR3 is TGTGCCAGCTGGGTGGAAACTAATGAAAAACTGTTTTTT. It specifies CASWVETNEKLFF.

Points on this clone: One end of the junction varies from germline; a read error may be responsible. The CDR3, as DNA: TGTGCTAGCAGCTTAGCCCTCAGGGACGGGACCCAGTACTTC. Protein product: CASSLALRDGTQYF. The rearrangement uses TRBV7-7 and TRBJ2-5; D assignment may be TRBD1 or TRBD2 (5 bases each). The length of the CDR3 is 14 residues. Germline CDR1 SSHAT, CDR2 FNYEAQ (reference sequence).

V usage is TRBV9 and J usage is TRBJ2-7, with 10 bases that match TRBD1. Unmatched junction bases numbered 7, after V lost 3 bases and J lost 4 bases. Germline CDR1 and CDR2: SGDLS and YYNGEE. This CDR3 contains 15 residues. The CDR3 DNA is TGTGCCAGCAGCGAGGGGACAGGGGACCTTTACGAGCAGTACTTC. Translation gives CASSEGTGDLYEQYF.

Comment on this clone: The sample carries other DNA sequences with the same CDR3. CDR3 sequence (DNA): TGTGCCAGCAGCCGCGGTAGAAACACCGGGGAGCTGTTTTTT. Protein product: CASSRGRNTGELFF. The V gene is TRBV6-5, the J gene TRBJ2-2; D not resolved. V dropped 6 bases and J dropped 2 bases, with 10 bases sitting between them. The CDR3 length is 14 residues. Per germline, CDR1 MNHEY and CDR2 SVGAGI.

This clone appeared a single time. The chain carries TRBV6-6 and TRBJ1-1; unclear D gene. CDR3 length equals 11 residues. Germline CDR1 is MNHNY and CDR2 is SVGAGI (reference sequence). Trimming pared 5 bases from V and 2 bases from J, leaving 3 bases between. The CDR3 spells CASSHNTEAFF. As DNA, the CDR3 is TGTGCCAGCAGTCACAACACTGAAGCTTTCTTT.

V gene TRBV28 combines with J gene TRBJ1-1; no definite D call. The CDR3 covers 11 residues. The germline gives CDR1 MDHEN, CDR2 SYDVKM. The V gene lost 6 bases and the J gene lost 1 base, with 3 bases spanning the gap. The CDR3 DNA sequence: TGTGCCAGCAGATGGAACACTGAAGCTTTCTTT. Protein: CASRWNTEAFF.

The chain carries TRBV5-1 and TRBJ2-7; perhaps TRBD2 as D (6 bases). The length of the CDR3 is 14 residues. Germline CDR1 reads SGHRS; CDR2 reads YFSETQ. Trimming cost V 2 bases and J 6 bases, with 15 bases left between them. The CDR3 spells CASSLAGRAAEQYF. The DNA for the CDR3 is TGCGCCAGCAGCTTAGCGGGTAGGGCCGCCGAGCAGTACTTC.

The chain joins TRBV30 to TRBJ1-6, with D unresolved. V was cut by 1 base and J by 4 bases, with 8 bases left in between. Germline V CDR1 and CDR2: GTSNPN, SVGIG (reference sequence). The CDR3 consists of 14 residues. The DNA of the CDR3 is TGTGCCTGGAGTGGGACGGATTATAATTCACCCCTCCACTTT. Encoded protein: CAWSGTDYNSPLHF.

CDR3 region: CASRSDLDEQYF. Here the CDR3 DNA reads TGTGCCAGCAGGTCCGACCTGGACGAGCAGTACTTC. The V call is TRBV6-5, the J call TRBJ2-7, with D unresolved. Looked up from germline, CDR1 is MNHEY and CDR2 is SVGAGI. The CDR3 contains 12 residues. Trimming removed 6 bases at V and 5 bases at J, with 11 bases between.

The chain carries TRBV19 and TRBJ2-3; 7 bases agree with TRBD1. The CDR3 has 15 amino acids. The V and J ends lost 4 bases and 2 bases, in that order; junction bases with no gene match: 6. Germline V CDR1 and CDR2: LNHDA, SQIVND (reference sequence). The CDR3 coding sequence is TGTGCCAGTAGTACTTGGGACAGCTCCACAGATACGCAGTATTTT. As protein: CASSTWDSSTDTQYF.

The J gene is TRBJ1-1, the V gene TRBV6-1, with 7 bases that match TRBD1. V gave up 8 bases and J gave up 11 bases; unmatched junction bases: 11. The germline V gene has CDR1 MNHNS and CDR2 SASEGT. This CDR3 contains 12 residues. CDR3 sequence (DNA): TGTGCCAGCCGTGGGGACAGCTTACGCGCTTTCTTT. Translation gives CASRGDSLRAFF.

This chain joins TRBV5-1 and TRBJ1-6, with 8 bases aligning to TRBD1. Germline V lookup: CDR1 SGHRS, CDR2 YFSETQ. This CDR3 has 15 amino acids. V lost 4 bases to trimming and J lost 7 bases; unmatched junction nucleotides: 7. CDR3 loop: CASSGEGQGNSPLHF. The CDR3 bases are TGCGCCAGCAGCGGGGAAGGACAGGGAAATTCACCCCTCCACTTT.

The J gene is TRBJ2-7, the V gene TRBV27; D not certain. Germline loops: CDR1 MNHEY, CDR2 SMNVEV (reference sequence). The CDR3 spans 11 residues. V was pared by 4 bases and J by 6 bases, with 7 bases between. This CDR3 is CASSSYGEQYF. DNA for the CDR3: TGTGCCAGCAGTTCGTATGGCGAGCAGTACTTC.

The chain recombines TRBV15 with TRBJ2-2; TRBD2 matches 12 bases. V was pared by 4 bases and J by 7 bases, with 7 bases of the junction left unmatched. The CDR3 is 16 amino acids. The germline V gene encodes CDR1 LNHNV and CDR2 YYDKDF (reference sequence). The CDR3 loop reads CATSTRLAGAGGELFF. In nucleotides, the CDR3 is TGTGCCACCAGCACCCGACTAGCGGGAGCCGGCGGGGAGCTGTTTTTT.

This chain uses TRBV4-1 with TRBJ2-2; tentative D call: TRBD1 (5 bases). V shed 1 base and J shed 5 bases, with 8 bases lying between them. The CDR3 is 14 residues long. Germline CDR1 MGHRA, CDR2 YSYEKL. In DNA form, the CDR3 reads TGCGCCAGCAGCCAAGTTTCAGGGACCGGGGAGCTGTTTTTT. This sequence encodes CASSQVSGTGELFF.

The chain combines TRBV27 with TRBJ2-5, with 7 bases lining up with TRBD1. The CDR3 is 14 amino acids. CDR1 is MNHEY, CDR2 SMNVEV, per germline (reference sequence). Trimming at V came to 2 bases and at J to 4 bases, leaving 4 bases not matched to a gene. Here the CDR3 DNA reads TGTGCCAGCAGTTTAAATCCAGGGGGAGAGACCCAGTACTTC. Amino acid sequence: CASSLNPGGETQYF.

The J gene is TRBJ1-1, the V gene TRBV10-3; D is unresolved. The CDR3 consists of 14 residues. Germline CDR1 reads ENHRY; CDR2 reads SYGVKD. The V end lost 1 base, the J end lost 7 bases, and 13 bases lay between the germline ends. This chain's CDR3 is CAISEFRNLHEAFF. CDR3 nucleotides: TGTGCCATCAGTGAGTTTCGAAATTTACATGAAGCTTTCTTT.